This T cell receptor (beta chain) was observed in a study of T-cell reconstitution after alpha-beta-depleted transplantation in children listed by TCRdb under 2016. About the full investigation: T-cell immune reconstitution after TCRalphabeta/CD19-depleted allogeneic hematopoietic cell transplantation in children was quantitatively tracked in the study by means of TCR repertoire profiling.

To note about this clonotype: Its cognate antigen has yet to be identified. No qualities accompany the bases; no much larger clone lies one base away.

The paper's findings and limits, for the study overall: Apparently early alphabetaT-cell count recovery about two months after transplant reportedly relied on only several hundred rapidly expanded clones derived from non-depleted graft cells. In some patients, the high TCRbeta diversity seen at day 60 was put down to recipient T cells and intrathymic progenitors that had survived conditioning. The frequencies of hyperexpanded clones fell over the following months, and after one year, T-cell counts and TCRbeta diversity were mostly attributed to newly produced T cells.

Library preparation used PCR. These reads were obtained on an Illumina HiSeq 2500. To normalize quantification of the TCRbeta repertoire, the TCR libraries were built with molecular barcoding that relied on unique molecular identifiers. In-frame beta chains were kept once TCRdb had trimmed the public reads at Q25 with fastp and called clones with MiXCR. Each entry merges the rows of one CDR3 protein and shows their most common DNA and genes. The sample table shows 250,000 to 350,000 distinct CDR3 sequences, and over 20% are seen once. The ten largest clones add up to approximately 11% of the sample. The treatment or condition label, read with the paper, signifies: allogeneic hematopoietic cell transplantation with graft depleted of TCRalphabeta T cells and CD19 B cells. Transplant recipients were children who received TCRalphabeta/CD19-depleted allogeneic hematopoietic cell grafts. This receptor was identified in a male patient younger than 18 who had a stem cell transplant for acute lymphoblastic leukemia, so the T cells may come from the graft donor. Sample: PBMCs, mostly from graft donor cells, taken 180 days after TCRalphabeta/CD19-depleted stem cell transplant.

The nucleotide sequence is given as TGTGCCATCAGTGAGCGGGGTGCGAATGGCTACACCTTC. Its amino acids are CAISERGANGYTF. This chain is built from TRBV10-3 and TRBJ1-2, with the D gene not confidently named. The V end loses 2 bases and the J end loses 6 bases, and a stretch of 10 bases separates them. In the germline V gene, CDR1 corresponds to ENHRY and CDR2 to SYGVKD. The CDR3 measures 13 amino acids from cysteine to phenylalanine. Left in the record is the CDR3 DNA by itself, 39 bases read in frame from the first base.